This is a list of T cell receptor beta chains from one sample in a study of CDR3 diversity in severe acne. TCRdb itself ran the PCR reads through MiXCR, one entry per CDR3 protein. The sample has approximately 90,000 distinct CDR3 sequences, 45% to 55% seen once. The sample taken for sequencing was blood. The source is a male donor in good health, serving as a control. The CDR3 runs from the conserved cysteine through the conserved F or W. The order of the fields is CDR3 protein, CDR3 DNA, J gene, D gene, clone size, V gene. The D gene is left open where the match is weak. Size is omitted from some rows. Given values are once, few, many or a class for expanded clones.

CDR3: CASRKQNTEAFF
DNA: TGTGCCAGCAGGAAACAAAACACTGAAGCTTTCTTT
J: TRBJ1-1
D: NA
size: NA
V: TRBV6-5

CDR3: CASSEKGQGFSYEQYF
DNA: TGTGCCAGCAGCGAGAAGGGACAGGGATTCTCCTACGAGCAGTACTTC
J: TRBJ2-7
D: TRBD1
size: NA
V: TRBV2

CDR3: CASSRTGGEKLFF
DNA: TGTGCCAGCTCTAGGACAGGCGGGGAAAAACTGTTTTTT
J: TRBJ1-4
D: TRBD1
size: NA
V: TRBV7-8

CDR3: CASSETSQDTQYF
DNA: TGTGCCAGCAGTGAAACCAGTCAAGATACGCAGTATTTT
J: TRBJ2-3
D: NA
size: NA
V: TRBV2

CDR3: CASSSGRMSGELFF
DNA: TGTGCCAGCAGTTCCGGGAGGATGTCCGGGGAGCTGTTTTTT
J: TRBJ2-2
D: TRBD2
size: NA
V: TRBV2

CDR3: CASRGGTGNTIYF
DNA: TGCGCCAGCAGAGGGGGAACAGGAAACACCATATATTTT
J: TRBJ1-3
D: NA
size: NA
V: TRBV5-1

CDR3: CASSFWVSGANVLTF
DNA: TGTGCCAGCAGCTTCTGGGTCTCTGGGGCCAACGTCCTGACTTTC
J: TRBJ2-6
D: NA
size: many
V: TRBV7-9

CDR3: CASRKGVGQPQHF
DNA: TGTGCCAGCAGGAAGGGGGTTGGGCAGCCCCAGCATTTT
J: TRBJ1-5
D: NA
size: few
V: TRBV2

CDR3: CAAKQGETQYF
DNA: TGTGCCGCAAAGCAGGGGGAGACCCAGTACTTC
J: TRBJ2-5
D: NA
size: NA
V: TRBV10-2

CDR3: CASSESGLADLKDTQYF
DNA: TGCGCCAGCAGTGAGTCGGGACTAGCGGATTTGAAAGATACGCAGTATTTT
J: TRBJ2-3
D: TRBD2
size: few
V: TRBV10-1

CDR3: CASNHSSLGRDGELFF
DNA: TGCGCCAGCAACCACTCGAGTCTGGGGCGGGACGGGGAGCTGTTTTTT
J: TRBJ2-2
D: NA
size: NA
V: TRBV4-1